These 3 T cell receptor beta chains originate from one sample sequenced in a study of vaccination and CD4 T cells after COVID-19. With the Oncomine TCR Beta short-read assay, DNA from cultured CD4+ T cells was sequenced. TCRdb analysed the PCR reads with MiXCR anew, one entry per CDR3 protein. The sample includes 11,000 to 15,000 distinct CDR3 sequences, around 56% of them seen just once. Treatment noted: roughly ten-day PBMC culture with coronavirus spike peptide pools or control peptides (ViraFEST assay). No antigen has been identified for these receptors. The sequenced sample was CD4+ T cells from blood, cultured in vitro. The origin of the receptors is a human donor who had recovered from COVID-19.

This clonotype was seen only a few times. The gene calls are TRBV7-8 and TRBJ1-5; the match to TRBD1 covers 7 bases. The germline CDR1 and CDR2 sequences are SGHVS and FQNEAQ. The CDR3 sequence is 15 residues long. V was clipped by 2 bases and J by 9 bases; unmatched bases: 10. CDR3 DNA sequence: TGTGCCAGCAGCTTACAACAGGGGACCCTAGGGCCCCAGCATTTT. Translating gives CASSLQQGTLGPQHF.

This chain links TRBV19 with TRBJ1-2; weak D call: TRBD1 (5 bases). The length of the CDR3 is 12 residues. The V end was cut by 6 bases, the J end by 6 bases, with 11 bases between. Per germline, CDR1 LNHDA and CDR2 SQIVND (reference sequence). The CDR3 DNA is TGTGCCAGTAGCAAAGAGGGGCATGGCTACACCTTC. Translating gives CASSKEGHGYTF.

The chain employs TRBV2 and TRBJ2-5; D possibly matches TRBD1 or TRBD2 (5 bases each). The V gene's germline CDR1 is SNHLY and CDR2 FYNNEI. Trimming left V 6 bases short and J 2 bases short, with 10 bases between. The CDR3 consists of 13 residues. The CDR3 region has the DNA TGTGCCAGCAGACGGGGACCTCAAGAGACCCAGTACTTC. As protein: CASRRGPQETQYF.